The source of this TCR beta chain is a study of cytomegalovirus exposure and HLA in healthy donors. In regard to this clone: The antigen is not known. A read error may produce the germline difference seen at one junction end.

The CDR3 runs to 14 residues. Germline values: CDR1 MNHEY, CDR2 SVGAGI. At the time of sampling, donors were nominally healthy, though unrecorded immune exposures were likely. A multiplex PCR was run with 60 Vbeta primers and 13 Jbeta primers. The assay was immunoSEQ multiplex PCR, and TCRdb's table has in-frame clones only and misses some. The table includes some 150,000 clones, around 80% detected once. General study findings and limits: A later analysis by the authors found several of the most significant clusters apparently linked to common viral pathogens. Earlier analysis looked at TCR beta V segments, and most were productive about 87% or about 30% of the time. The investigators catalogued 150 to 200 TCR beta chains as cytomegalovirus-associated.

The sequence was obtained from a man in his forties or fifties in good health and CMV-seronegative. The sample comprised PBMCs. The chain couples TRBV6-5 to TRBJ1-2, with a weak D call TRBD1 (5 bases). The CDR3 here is CTSSYAEGLYGYTF. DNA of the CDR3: TGTACCAGCAGTTACGCGGAGGGGTTGTATGGCTACACCTTC.